This T cell receptor beta chain was sequenced during a study of early T cells in non-severe SARS-CoV-2 infection. This clonotype was recorded at least ten times. TCRdb reprocessed the 5' RACE reads via MiXCR and lists one record per CDR3 protein. The repertoire holds 50,000 to 65,000 distinct CDR3 sequences, with around 13% as singletons. V lost 5 bases to trimming and J lost 2 bases, with 16 bases between them. The CDR3 is made up of 16 amino acids. Germline assignment: CDR1 SGHVS and CDR2 FQNEAQ. This TCR came from an adult who was a healthcare worker with PCR-confirmed SARS-CoV-2 infection or an uninfected control (not recorded which). This chain links TRBV7-8 with TRBJ1-5; the D gene is possibly TRBD1 (5 bases). The sequencing input was whole blood. The CDR3 coding sequence is TGTGCCAGCAGCCATTATGGGACCTTTGGCAATCAGCCCCAGCATTTT. This sequence encodes CASSHYGTFGNQPQHF.